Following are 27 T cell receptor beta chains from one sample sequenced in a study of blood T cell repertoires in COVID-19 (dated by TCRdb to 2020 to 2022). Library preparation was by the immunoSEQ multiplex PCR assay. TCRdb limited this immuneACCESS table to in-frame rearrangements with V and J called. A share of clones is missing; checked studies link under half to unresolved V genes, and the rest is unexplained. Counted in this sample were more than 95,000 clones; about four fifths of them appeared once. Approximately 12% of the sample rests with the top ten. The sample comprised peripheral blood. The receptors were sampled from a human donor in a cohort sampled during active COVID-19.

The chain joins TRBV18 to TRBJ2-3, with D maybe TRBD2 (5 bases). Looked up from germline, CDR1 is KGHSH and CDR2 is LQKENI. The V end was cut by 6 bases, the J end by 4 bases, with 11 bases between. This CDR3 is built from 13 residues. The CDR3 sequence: CASSPGVSDTQYF. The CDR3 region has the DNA TGTGCCAGCTCCCCCGGGGTTTCAGATACGCAGTATTTT.

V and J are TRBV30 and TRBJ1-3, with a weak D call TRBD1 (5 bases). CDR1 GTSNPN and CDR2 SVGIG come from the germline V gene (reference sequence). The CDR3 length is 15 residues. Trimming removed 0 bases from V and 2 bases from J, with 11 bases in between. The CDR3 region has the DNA TGTGCCTGGAGTGTATCCAGGGCGACTGGAAACACCATATATTTT. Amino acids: CAWSVSRATGNTIYF.

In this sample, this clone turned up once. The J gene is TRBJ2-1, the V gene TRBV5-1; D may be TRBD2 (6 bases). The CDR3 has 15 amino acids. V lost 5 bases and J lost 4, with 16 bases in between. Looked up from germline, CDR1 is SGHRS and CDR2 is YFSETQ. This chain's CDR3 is CASSYSGAVYNEQFF. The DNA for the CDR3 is TGCGCCAGCAGTTATAGCGGTGCAGTATACAATGAGCAGTTCTTC. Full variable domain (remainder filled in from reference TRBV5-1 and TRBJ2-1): KAGVTQTPRYLIKTRGQQVTLSCSPISGHRSVSWYQQTPGQGLQFLFEYFSETQRNKGNFPGRFSGRQFSNSRSEMNVSTLELGDSALYLCASSYSGAVYNEQFFGPGTRLTVL.

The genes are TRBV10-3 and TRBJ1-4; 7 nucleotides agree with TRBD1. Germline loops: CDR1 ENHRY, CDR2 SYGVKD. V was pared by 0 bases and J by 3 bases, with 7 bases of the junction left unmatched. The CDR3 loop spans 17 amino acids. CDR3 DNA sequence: TGTGCCATCAGTGAGTCTTCTGGGACAGCCGCTAATGAAAAACTGTTTTTT. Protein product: CAISESSGTAANEKLFF.

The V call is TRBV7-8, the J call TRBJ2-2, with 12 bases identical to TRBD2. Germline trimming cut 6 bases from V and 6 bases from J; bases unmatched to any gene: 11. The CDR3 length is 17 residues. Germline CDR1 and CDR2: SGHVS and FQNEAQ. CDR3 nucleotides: TGTGCCAGCAGGCCTAGCGGGGGGGCCCGGGGTGCCGGGGAGCTGTTTTTT. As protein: CASRPSGGARGAGELFF.

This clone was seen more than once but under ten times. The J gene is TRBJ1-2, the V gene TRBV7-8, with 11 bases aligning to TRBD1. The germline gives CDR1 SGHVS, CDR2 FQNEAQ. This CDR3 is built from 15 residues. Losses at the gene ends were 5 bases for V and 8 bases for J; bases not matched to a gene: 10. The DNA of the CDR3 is TGTGCCAGCAGCCCTTACCAAGGGACAGGGGGAGGCTACACCTTC. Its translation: CASSPYQGTGGGYTF. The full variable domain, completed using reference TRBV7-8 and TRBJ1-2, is GAGVSQSPRYKVAKRGQDVALRCDPISGHVSLFWYQQALGQGPEFLTYFQNEAQLDKSGLPSDRFFAERPEGSVSTLKIQRTQQEDSAVYLCASSPYQGTGGGYTFGSGTRLTVV.

The CDR3 nucleotides are TGCGCCAGCAGCCCCGGGGGTATAGCGGACGAGCAGTACTTC. This encodes CASSPGGIADEQYF. The chain recombines TRBV5-1 with TRBJ2-7; weak D call: TRBD2 (6 bases). The CDR3 runs 14 residues. V dropped 4 bases and J dropped 5 bases, with 16 bases sitting between them. Germline V gene sequence: CDR1 SGHRS, CDR2 YFSETQ.

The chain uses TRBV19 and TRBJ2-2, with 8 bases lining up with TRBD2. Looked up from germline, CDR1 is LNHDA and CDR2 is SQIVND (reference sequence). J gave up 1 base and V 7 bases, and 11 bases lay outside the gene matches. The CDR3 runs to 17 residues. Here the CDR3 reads CASTPLGLAGNTGELFF. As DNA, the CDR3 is TGTGCCAGTACCCCCCTAGGGCTAGCGGGGAACACCGGGGAGCTGTTTTTT.

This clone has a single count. The DNA of the CDR3 is TGTGCCAGCAGTGAGTTAGCGGGCTCCGTGACCCAGTACTTC. This encodes CASSELAGSVTQYF. The chain joins TRBV2 to TRBJ2-5; 7 nucleotides line up with TRBD2. Germline CDR1 SNHLY, CDR2 FYNNEI. This CDR3 has 14 amino acids. V dropped 3 bases and J dropped 7; count of bases not matched to a gene: 8.

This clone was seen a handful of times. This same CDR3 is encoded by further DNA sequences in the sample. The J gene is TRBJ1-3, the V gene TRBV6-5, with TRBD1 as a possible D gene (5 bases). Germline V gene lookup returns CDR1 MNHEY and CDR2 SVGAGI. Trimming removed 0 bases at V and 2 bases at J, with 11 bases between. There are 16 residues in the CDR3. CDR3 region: CASSYSMAGAGNTIYF. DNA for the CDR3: TGTGCCAGCAGTTACTCGATGGCGGGGGCTGGAAACACCATATATTTT.

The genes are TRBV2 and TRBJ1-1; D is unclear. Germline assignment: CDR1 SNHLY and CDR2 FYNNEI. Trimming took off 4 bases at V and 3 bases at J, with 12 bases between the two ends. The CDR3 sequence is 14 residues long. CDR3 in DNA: TGTGCCAGCAGTGGATTTGCACAGTACACTGAAGCTTTCTTT. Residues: CASSGFAQYTEAFF.

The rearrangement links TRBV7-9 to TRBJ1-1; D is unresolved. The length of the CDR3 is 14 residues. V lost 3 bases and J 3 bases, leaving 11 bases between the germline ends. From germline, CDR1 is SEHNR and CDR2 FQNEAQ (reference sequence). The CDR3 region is CASSFARWDTEAFF. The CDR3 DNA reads TGTGCCAGCAGCTTTGCCAGGTGGGACACTGAAGCTTTCTTT.

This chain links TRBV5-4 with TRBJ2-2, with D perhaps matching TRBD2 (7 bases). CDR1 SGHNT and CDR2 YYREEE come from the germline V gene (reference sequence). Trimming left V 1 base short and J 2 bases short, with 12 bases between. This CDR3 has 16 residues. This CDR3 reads CASSLSAGANTGELFF. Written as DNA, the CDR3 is TGTGCCAGCAGCTTGAGTGCGGGGGCCAACACCGGGGAGCTGTTTTTT.

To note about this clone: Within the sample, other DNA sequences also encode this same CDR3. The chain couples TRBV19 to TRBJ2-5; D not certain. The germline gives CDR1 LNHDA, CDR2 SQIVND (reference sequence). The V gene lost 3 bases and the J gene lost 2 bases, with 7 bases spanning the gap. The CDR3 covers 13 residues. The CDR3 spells CASSIGRQETQYF. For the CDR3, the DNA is TGTGCCAGTAGTATTGGCAGGCAAGAGACCCAGTACTTC. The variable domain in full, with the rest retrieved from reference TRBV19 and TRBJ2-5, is DGGITQSPKYLFRKEGQNVTLSCEQNLNHDAMYWYRQDPGQGLRLIYYSQIVNDFQKGDIAEGYSVSREKKESFPLTVTSAQKNPTAFYLCASSIGRQETQYFGPGTRLLVL.

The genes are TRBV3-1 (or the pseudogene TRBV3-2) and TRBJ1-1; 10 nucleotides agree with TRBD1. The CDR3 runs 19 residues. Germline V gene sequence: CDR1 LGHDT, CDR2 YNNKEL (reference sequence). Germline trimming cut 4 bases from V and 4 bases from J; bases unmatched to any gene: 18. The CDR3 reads CASSRLAPGTGVGGTEAFF. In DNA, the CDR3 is TGTGCCAGCAGCCGACTGGCGCCCGGGACAGGGGTCGGTGGCACTGAAGCTTTCTTT.

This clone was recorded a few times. CDR3 bases: TGTGCCAGCAGTGAACGGGCTAGCGGGGGCACAGATACGCAGTATTTT. This gives the protein CASSERASGGTDTQYF. This chain connects TRBV2 to TRBJ2-3; 9 positions match TRBD2. Trimming at V came to 2 bases and at J to 1 base, leaving 4 bases not matched to a gene. There are 16 residues in the CDR3. The germline CDR1 and CDR2 sequences are SNHLY and FYNNEI.

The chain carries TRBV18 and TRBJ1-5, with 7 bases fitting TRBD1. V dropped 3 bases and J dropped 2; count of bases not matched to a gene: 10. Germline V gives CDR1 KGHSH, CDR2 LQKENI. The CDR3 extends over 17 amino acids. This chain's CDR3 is CASSPMEGARGNQPQHF. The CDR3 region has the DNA TGTGCCAGCTCACCGATGGAGGGGGCGCGGGGCAATCAGCCCCAGCATTTT. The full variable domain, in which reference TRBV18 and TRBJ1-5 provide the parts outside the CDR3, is NAGVMQNPRHLVRRRGQEARLRCSPMKGHSHVYWYRQLPEEGLKFMVYLQKENIIDESGMPKERFSAEFPKEGPSILRIQQVVRGDSAAYFCASSPMEGARGNQPQHFGDGTRLSIL.

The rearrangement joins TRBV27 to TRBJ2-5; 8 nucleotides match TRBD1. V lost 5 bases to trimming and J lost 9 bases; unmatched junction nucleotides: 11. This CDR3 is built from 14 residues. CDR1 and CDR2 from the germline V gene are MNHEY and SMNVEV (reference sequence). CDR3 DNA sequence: TGTGCCAGCAGTCCCGGGGACAGGCCGTGGGCCCAGTACTTC. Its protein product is CASSPGDRPWAQYF.

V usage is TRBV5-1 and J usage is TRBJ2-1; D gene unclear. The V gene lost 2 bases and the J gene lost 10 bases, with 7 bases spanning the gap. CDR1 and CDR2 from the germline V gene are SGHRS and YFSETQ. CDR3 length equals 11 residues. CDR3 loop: CASSLVREQFF. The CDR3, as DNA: TGCGCCAGCAGCTTAGTGCGGGAGCAGTTCTTC.

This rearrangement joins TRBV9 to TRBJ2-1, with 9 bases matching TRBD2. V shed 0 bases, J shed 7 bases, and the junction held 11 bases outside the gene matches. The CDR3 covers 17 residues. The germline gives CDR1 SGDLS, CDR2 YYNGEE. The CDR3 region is CASSVAGAGGLVNEQFF. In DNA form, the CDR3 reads TGTGCCAGCAGCGTAGCTGGGGCGGGGGGGCTGGTTAATGAGCAGTTCTTC.

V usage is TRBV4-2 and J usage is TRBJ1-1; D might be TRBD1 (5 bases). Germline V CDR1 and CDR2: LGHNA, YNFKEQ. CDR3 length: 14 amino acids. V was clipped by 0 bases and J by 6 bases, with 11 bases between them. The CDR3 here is CASSQDQRGAEAFF. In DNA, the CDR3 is TGTGCCAGCAGCCAAGATCAACGGGGGGCTGAAGCTTTCTTT.

The CDR3 bases are TGTGCCAGCAGCTTTTTTGTAGAAACTGAAGCTTTCTTT. This codes for CASSFFVETEAFF. The V gene is TRBV7-2, the J gene TRBJ1-1; D not resolved. Germline lookup yields CDR1 SGHTA and CDR2 FQGNSA. Trimming took off 3 bases at V and 5 bases at J, with 10 bases between the two ends. The CDR3 totals 13 residues.

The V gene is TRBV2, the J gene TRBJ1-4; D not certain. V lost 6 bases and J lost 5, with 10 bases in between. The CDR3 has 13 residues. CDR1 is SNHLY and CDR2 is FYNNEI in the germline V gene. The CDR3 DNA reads TGTGCCAGCAGCGAGGGCGTAAATGAAAAACTGTTTTTT. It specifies CASSEGVNEKLFF.

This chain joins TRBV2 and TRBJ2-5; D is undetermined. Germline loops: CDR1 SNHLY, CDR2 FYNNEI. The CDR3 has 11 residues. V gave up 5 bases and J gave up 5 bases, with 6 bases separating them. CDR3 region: CASSTGETQYF. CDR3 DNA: TGTGCCAGCAGTACCGGGGAGACCCAGTACTTC.

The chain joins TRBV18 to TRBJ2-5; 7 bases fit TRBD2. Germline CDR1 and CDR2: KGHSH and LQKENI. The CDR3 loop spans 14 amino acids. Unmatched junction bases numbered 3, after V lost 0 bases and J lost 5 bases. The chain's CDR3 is CASSPPGGTETQYF. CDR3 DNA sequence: TGTGCCAGCTCACCACCGGGGGGGACGGAGACCCAGTACTTC.

CDR3 protein: CASSPPGVRQETQYF. The CDR3 DNA reads as TGTGCCAGCAGCCCCCCCGGGGTAAGGCAAGAGACCCAGTACTTC. This rearrangement joins TRBV7-2 to TRBJ2-5; D is perhaps TRBD2 (5 bases). V gave up 5 bases and J gave up 2 bases, with 15 bases separating them. CDR1 SGHTA and CDR2 FQGNSA come from the germline V gene. This CDR3 region has 15 residues.

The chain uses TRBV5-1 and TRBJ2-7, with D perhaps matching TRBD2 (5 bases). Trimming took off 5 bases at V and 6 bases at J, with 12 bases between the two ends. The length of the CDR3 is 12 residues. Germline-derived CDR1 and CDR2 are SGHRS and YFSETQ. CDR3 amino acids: CASRRLGGEQYF. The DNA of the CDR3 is TGCGCCAGCAGGAGACTCGGAGGCGAGCAGTACTTC.